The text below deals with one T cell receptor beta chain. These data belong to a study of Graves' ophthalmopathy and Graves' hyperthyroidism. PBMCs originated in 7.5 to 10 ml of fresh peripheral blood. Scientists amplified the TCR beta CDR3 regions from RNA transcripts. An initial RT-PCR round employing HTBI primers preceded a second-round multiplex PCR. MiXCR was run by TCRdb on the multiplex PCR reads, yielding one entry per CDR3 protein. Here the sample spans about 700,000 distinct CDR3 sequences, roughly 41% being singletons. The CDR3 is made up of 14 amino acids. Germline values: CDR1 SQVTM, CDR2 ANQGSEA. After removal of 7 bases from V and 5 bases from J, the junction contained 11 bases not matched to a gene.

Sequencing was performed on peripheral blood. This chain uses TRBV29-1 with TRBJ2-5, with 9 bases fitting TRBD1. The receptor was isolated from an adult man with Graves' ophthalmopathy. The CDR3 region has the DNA TGCAGCGCTTACCGGGACAGGGTCATGGAGACCCAGTACTTC. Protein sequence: CSAYRDRVMETQYF.